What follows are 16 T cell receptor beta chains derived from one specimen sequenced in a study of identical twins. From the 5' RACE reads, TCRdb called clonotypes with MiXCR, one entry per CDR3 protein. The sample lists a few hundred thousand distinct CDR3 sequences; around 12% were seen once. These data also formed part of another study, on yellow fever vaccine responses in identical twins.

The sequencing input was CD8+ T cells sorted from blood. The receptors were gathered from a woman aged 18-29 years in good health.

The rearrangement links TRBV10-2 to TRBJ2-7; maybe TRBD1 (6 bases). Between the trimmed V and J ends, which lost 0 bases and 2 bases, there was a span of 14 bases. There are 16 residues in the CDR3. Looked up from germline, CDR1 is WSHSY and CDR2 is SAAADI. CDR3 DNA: TGCGCCAGCAGTGAGTCGGGGCAGGGGTTTGCCTACGAGCAGTACTTC. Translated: CASSESGQGFAYEQYF.

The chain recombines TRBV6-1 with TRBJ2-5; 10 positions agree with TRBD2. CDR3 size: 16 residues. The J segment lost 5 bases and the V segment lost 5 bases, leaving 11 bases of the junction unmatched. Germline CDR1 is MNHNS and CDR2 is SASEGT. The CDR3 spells CASSPEAGGWVETQYF. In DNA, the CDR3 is TGTGCCAGCAGTCCCGAAGCGGGAGGGTGGGTGGAGACCCAGTACTTC.

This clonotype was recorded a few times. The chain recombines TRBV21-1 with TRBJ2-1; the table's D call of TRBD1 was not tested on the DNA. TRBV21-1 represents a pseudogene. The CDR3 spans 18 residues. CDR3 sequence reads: CASSKNGGGGFRANEQFF. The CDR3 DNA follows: TGTGCCAGCAGCAAAAATGGGGGAGGGGGCTTTAGGGCCAATGAGCAGTTCTTC.

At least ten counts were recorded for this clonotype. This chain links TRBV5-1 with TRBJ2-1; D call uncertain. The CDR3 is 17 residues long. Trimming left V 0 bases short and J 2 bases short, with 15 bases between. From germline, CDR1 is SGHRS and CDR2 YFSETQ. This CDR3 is CASSLAASGTPYNEQFF. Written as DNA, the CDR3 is TGCGCCAGCAGCTTGGCGGCTAGTGGAACGCCCTACAATGAGCAGTTCTTC.

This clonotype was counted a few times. CDR3 coding DNA: TGTGCCAGCAGTTTGGGGACTAGCAAAGAGACCCAGTACTTC. Translating gives CASSLGTSKETQYF. The V gene is TRBV12-3 or TRBV12-4, the J gene TRBJ2-5; 9 positions agree with TRBD2. J gave up 3 bases and V 3 bases, and 2 bases lay outside the gene matches. The CDR3 loop spans 14 amino acids.

This CDR3 is CASSVTARGNEQFF. The CDR3 coding sequence is TGTGCCAGCAGCGTAACAGCCCGGGGGAATGAGCAGTTCTTC. V is TRBV9 and J is TRBJ2-1; weak D call: TRBD2 (6 bases). This CDR3 is built from 14 residues. The V gene's germline CDR1 is SGDLS and CDR2 YYNGEE. V lost 1 base to trimming and J lost 7 bases, with 12 bases between them.

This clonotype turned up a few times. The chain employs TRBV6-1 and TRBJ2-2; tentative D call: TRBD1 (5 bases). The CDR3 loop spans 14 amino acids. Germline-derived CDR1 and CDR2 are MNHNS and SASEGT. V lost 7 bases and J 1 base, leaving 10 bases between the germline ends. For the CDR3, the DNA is TGTGCCAGCACTAAAACAGGGAACACCGGGGAGCTGTTTTTT. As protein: CASTKTGNTGELFF.

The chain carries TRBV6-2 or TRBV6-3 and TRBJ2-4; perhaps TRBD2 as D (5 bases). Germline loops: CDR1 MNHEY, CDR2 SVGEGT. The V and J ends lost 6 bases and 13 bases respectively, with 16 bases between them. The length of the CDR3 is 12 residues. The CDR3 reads CASRDYQFTQYF. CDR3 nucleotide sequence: TGTGCCAGCAGAGACTACCAATTCACCCAGTACTTC.

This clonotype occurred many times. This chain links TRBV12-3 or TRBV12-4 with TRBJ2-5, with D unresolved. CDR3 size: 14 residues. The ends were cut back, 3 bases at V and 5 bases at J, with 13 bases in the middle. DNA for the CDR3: TGTGCCAGCAGTTTGGCTCTCAACGGGGAGACCCAGTACTTC. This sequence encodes CASSLALNGETQYF.

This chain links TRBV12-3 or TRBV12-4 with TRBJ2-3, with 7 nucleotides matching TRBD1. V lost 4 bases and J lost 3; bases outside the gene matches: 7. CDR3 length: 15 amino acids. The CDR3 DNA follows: TGTGCCAGCAGTTCGGAGACAGGGCTAACAGATACGCAGTATTTT. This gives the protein CASSSETGLTDTQYF.

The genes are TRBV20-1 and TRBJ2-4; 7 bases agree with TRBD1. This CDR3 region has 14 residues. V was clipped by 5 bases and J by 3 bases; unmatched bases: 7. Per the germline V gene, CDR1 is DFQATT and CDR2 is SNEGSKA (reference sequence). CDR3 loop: CSASDRVDKNIQYF. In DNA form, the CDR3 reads TGCAGTGCTTCTGACAGGGTTGACAAAAACATTCAGTACTTC.

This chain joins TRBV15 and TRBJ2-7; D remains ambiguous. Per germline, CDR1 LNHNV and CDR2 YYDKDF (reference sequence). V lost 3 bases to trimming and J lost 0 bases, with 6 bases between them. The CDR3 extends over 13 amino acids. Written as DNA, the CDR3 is TGTGCCACCAGCAGCCGCCTCTCCTACGAGCAGTACTTC. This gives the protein CATSSRLSYEQYF.

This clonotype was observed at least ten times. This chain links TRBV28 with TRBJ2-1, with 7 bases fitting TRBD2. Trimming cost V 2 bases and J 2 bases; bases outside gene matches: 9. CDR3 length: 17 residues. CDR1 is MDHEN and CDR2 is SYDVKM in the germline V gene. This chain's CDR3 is CASSLRLVGGAYNEQFF. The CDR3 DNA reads TGTGCCAGCAGTTTACGGTTGGTGGGAGGGGCCTACAATGAGCAGTTCTTC.

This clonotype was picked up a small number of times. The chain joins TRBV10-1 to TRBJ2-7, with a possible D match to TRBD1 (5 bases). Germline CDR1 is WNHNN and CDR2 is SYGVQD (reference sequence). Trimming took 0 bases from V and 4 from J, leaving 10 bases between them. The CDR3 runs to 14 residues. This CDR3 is CASSESDMGYEQYF. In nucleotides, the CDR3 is TGCGCCAGCAGTGAGTCGGACATGGGGTACGAGCAGTACTTC.

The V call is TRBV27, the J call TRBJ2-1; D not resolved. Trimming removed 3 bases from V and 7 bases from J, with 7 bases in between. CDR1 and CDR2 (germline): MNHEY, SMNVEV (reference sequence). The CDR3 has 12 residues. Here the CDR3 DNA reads TGTGCCAGCAGTTTCTCCAGGAATGAGCAGTTCTTC. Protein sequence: CASSFSRNEQFF.

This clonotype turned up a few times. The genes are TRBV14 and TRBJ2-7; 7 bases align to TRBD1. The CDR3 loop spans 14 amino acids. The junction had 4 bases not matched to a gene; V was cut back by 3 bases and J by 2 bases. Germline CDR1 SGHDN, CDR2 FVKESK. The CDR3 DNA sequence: TGTGCCAGCAGCCACCAGGGGGATACCTACGAGCAGTACGTC. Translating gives CASSHQGDTYEQYV.